This passage covers 6 T cell receptor beta chains from one sample sequenced in a study of T-cell memory formation after mild COVID-19. TCRdb called the 5' RACE reads again in MiXCR, with one record for every CDR3 protein. The repertoire holds tens of thousands of distinct CDR3 sequences, about 21% seen once, with 1.5% in the top ten. Sequenced sample: PBMCs or a T cell subset sorted from them (not recorded which). The receptors derive from an adult who had mild COVID-19 (a few samples of this study predate the infection). Cell type and time point are not known.

This clonotype was picked up one time. Here the CDR3 DNA reads TGTGCCACCAGTGATTCGCCAGGGGACGAGACCCAGTACTTC. This encodes CATSDSPGDETQYF. The chain couples TRBV24-1 to TRBJ2-5, with a tentative D call TRBD1 (6 bases). V was clipped by 2 bases and J by 5 bases, with 11 bases between them. In germline, CDR1 is KGHDR, CDR2 SFDVKD. The CDR3 runs to 14 residues.

This clonotype was recorded at least ten times. The chain joins TRBV7-3 to TRBJ1-1; D remains ambiguous. This CDR3 comprises 15 residues. Germline CDR1 is SGHTA and CDR2 is FQGTGA. Trimming left V 5 bases short and J 5 bases short, with 18 bases between. The CDR3 coding sequence is TGTGCCAGCAGCCTCACCGACACCCCTTGGACTGAAGCTTTCTTT. Translated: CASSLTDTPWTEAFF.

This clonotype was seen many times. The chain carries TRBV7-2 and TRBJ1-2; D is uncertain. V was cut by 1 base and J by 0 bases, with 9 bases left in between. This CDR3 has 15 residues. Germline loops: CDR1 SGHTA, CDR2 FQGNSA. CDR3 in DNA: TGTGCCAGCAGCTTAGTTGGGGAAACTAACTATGGCTACACCTTC. Translating it yields CASSLVGETNYGYTF.

J is TRBJ1-1 and V is TRBV6-2 or TRBV6-3; the match to TRBD1 covers 8 bases. The CDR3 spans 19 residues. J gave up 0 bases and V 5 bases, and 17 bases lay outside the gene matches. The germline V gene has CDR1 MNHEY and CDR2 SVGEGT. DNA for the CDR3: TGTGCCAGCAGTACAAAGTTGGGACAGGTTAACTCCATGAACACTGAAGCTTTCTTT. Translation gives CASSTKLGQVNSMNTEAFF.

This clonotype was counted at least ten times. The chain joins TRBV5-8 to TRBJ2-5; 7 bases map to TRBD1. V trimming: 7 bases; J trimming: 4 bases; junction bases outside the gene matches: 10. Germline CDR1 reads SGHTS; CDR2 reads YDEGEE. The length of the CDR3 is 14 residues. In DNA form, the CDR3 reads TGTGCCAGCCGAACGACAGGGCGGGCAGAGACCCAGTACTTC. Protein product: CASRTTGRAETQYF.

V is TRBV20-1 and J is TRBJ2-7; D is uncertain. CDR1 and CDR2 (germline): DFQATT, SNEGSKA (reference sequence). Trimming removed 5 bases at V and 6 bases at J, with 11 bases between. CDR3 size: 11 residues. The CDR3 DNA is TGCAGTGCTTGGAGAGCCCCCGAGCAGTACTTC. This gives the protein CSAWRAPEQYF.